The 27 T cell receptor beta chains below all came from one sample that was sequenced in a study of blood T cell repertoires in COVID-19. The protocol was immunoSEQ multiplex PCR, while the TCRdb copy is restricted to in-frame clones and leaves out a portion. The profile shows about 38,000 clones, 70% to 90% of them singletons. The sequencing input was peripheral blood. The receptors shown here come from a man aged 45-65 years with active COVID-19.

In its sample, this clone was seen once. Other DNA variants within this sample encode the same CDR3. The chain links TRBV29-1 to TRBJ2-7; D perhaps matches TRBD1 (5 bases). There are 12 residues in the CDR3. The germline V and J ends were trimmed by 4 bases and 0 bases, with 7 bases remaining between them. CDR1 is SQVTM, CDR2 ANQGSEA, per germline. The CDR3 coding sequence is TGCAGCGTTGCCAGGGACTCCTACGAGCAGTACTTC. Translated: CSVARDSYEQYF.

A few counts support this clone. The chain has TRBV7-9 and TRBJ2-7; TRBD2 might be the D (5 bases). This CDR3 comprises 11 residues. V was shortened by 5 bases and J by 7 bases, with 9 bases between the two germline ends. Germline CDR1 SEHNR, CDR2 FQNEAQ (reference sequence). CDR3 nucleotide sequence: TGTGCCAGCAGCCGTTCGGGAGAGCAGTACTTC. This gives the protein CASSRSGEQYF. The complete variable domain, with remaining parts taken from reference TRBV7-9 and TRBJ2-7, reads DTGVSQNPRHKITKRGQNVTFRCDPISEHNRLYWYRQTLGQGPEFLTYFQNEAQLEKSRLLSDRFSAERPKGSFSTLEIQRTEQGDSAMYLCASSRSGEQYFGPGTRLTVT.

V gene TRBV11-1 combines with J gene TRBJ2-7; D is uncertain. Trimming shortened V by 5 bases and J by 3 bases, and 5 bases separated the two germline ends. There are 11 residues in the CDR3. The germline CDR1 and CDR2 sequences are SGHAT and FQDESV (reference sequence). The CDR3 nucleotides are TGTGCCAGCAGCCGTATCTACGAGCAGTACTTC. Translating it yields CASSRIYEQYF.

The chain joins TRBV25-1 to TRBJ1-2; D unresolved. The V end was cut by 2 bases, the J end by 8 bases, with 18 bases between. In germline, CDR1 is MGHDK, CDR2 SYGVNS. The CDR3 runs to 15 residues. This CDR3 reads CASSEGFGRGMGYTF. In DNA form, the CDR3 reads TGTGCCAGCAGTGAAGGGTTCGGCAGAGGTATGGGCTACACCTTC.

The V call is TRBV4-3, the J call TRBJ2-7; D is perhaps TRBD1 (6 bases). This CDR3 contains 18 residues. Trimming cost V 1 base and J 0 bases, with 19 bases left between them. The germline CDR1 and CDR2 sequences are LGHNA and YSLEER. The CDR3 DNA is TGCGCCAGCAGCCAAGCGGTTCCAACAGGGACGTTCTCCTACGAGCAGTACTTC. Its protein is CASSQAVPTGTFSYEQYF.

The table lists this clone with a count of one. This rearrangement joins TRBV9 to TRBJ2-3; D might be TRBD1 (6 bases). Per the germline V gene, CDR1 is SGDLS and CDR2 is YYNGEE. The CDR3 totals 16 residues. Deletions cut 0 bases from V and 4 bases from J, with 15 bases between. CDR3 in amino acids: CASSVDTGKVPDTQYF. Here the CDR3 DNA reads TGTGCCAGCAGCGTAGACACAGGGAAAGTCCCAGATACGCAGTATTTT.

This rearrangement joins TRBV5-1 to TRBJ1-5, with TRBD1 matching 12 bases. The CDR3 is 17 amino acids. V trimming: 8 bases; J trimming: 1 base; junction bases outside the gene matches: 10. Germline V CDR1 and CDR2: SGHRS, YFSETQ. CDR3 in amino acids: CARTGTGGIWSNQPQHF. The CDR3 DNA is TGCGCCAGGACCGGGACAGGGGGCATCTGGAGCAATCAGCCCCAGCATTTT. The full variable domain, completed using reference TRBV5-1 and TRBJ1-5, is KAGVTQTPRYLIKTRGQQVTLSCSPISGHRSVSWYQQTPGQGLQFLFEYFSETQRNKGNFPGRFSGRQFSNSRSEMNVSTLELGDSALYLCARTGTGGIWSNQPQHFGDGTRLSIL.

The genes are TRBV29-1 and TRBJ2-1; TRBD1 is a possible D gene (6 bases). Germline V CDR1 and CDR2: SQVTM, ANQGSEA. This CDR3 region has 14 residues. V was clipped by 6 bases and J by 8 bases, with 20 bases between them. The CDR3 nucleotides are TGCAGCGTCCTAAACAGGGTGCAGATCGATGAGCAGTTCTTC. It is translated as CSVLNRVQIDEQFF.

The CDR3, as DNA: TGTGCCAGCAGTCACAGGGTAGGGGGGGCGCGGACTGAAGCTTTCTTT. The encoded protein is CASSHRVGGARTEAFF. The chain combines TRBV28 with TRBJ1-1; D perhaps matches TRBD1 (6 bases). Between the trimmed V and J ends, which lost 5 bases and 5 bases, there was a span of 21 bases. Germline CDR1 reads MDHEN; CDR2 reads SYDVKM. The CDR3 is 16 amino acids.

This chain links TRBV9 with TRBJ2-1, with 10 nucleotides matching TRBD2. CDR1 and CDR2 (germline): SGDLS, YYNGEE. The trim removed 0 bases at V and 9 bases at J, leaving 9 bases unmatched. This CDR3 comprises 16 residues. CDR3 sequence (DNA): TGTGCCAGCAGCGTAGTAGCTAGCGGGGGAATAGGTGAGCAGTTCTTC. This translates into CASSVVASGGIGEQFF.

Here the CDR3 reads CASSATGGRTEAFF. In DNA form, the CDR3 reads TGTGCCAGCAGCGCAACAGGGGGCAGGACTGAAGCTTTCTTT. V gene TRBV9 combines with J gene TRBJ1-1; 9 bases map to TRBD1. Germline V lookup: CDR1 SGDLS, CDR2 YYNGEE. V shed 3 bases, J shed 5 bases, and the junction held 5 bases outside the gene matches. The CDR3 is 14 residues long.

The chain couples TRBV28 to TRBJ2-1; 8 nucleotides align to TRBD1. Germline assignment: CDR1 MDHEN and CDR2 SYDVKM. The V and J ends lost 3 bases and 12 bases, in that order; junction bases with no gene match: 10. The CDR3 runs 14 residues. The CDR3 spells CASSFSATGGRQFF. Here the CDR3 DNA reads TGTGCCAGCAGTTTCTCAGCTACAGGGGGGCGGCAGTTCTTC.

The rearrangement uses TRBV10-3 and TRBJ1-1, with D unclear. V dropped 5 bases and J dropped 2 bases, with 15 bases sitting between them. Germline loops: CDR1 ENHRY, CDR2 SYGVKD. The CDR3 runs to 15 residues. The CDR3 reads CAISPSPEGNTEAFF. CDR3 nucleotides: TGTGCCATCAGTCCTTCCCCCGAGGGAAACACTGAAGCTTTCTTT.

The table lists this clone with a count of one. V and J are TRBV10-3 and TRBJ1-2; D is uncertain. The V and J ends lost 6 bases and 1 base respectively, with 6 bases between them. Germline V gene lookup returns CDR1 ENHRY and CDR2 SYGVKD. The CDR3 has 12 residues. The CDR3 protein is CAIRQSNYGYTF. For the CDR3, the DNA is TGTGCCATCAGACAGAGTAACTATGGCTACACCTTC.

This chain links TRBV5-5 with TRBJ1-3; 10 bases align to TRBD1. This CDR3 is built from 16 residues. Germline V gene lookup returns CDR1 SGHKS and CDR2 YYEKEE (reference sequence). V lost 5 bases to trimming and J lost 6 bases; unmatched junction nucleotides: 11. The CDR3 bases are TGTGCCAGCAGAGTCTATACCGGGACAGGGGCAAACACCATATATTTT. Translated: CASRVYTGTGANTIYF.

This chain joins TRBV7-2 and TRBJ2-4; 9 nucleotides match TRBD1. V shed 5 bases and J 11 bases; nucleotides not matched to a gene: 10. Germline-derived CDR1 and CDR2 are SGHTA and FQGNSA. The CDR3 loop spans 14 amino acids. In nucleotides, the CDR3 is TGTGCCAGCAGCCCTGGACAGGGGTCTTACGTTCAGTACTTC. This sequence encodes CASSPGQGSYVQYF.

V gene TRBV10-3 combines with J gene TRBJ2-4, with 9 bases aligning to TRBD1. Germline V gene lookup returns CDR1 ENHRY and CDR2 SYGVKD. With V trimmed by 5 bases and J by 8 bases, 1 base remained unmatched. The CDR3 totals 12 residues. The CDR3 loop reads CAISWDRDIQYF. DNA of the CDR3: TGTGCCATCAGTTGGGACAGGGACATTCAGTACTTC.

V usage is TRBV10-1 and J usage is TRBJ1-1; no firm D call. The CDR3 runs 13 residues. Germline V gene lookup returns CDR1 WNHNN and CDR2 SYGVQD (reference sequence). Trimming removed 10 bases from V and 5 bases from J, with 17 bases in between. CDR3 residues: CATTLGIGTEAFF. The CDR3 coding sequence is TGCGCCACTACCCTCGGGATTGGGACTGAAGCTTTCTTT.

The chain employs TRBV5-1 and TRBJ2-3, with 7 bases that match TRBD1. CDR1 and CDR2 from the germline V gene are SGHRS and YFSETQ. This CDR3 is 16 amino acids long. J was trimmed by 0 bases and V by 2 bases; bases with no gene match: 6. CDR3 in amino acids: CASSFTGESSTDTQYF. The CDR3 DNA sequence: TGCGCCAGCAGCTTCACAGGGGAATCTAGCACAGATACGCAGTATTTT.

The chain uses TRBV6-5 and TRBJ2-7, with 10 bases matching TRBD2. With V trimmed by 2 bases and J by 6 bases, 4 bases remained unmatched. The CDR3 is 14 amino acids. CDR1 is MNHEY, CDR2 SVGAGI, per germline. CDR3 loop: CASSYLGLASEQYF. The CDR3 nucleotides are TGTGCCAGCAGTTACCTGGGACTAGCGTCCGAGCAGTACTTC.

The genes are TRBV4-1 and TRBJ2-1; D unresolved. The germline gives CDR1 MGHRA, CDR2 YSYEKL. CDR3 size: 17 residues. Trimming stripped 4 bases from V and 1 base from J, with 17 bases between. The CDR3 is CASSPSSLAVSYNEQFF. CDR3 sequence (DNA): TGCGCCAGCAGCCCCTCCAGTTTGGCGGTTTCCTACAATGAGCAGTTCTTC.

The chain links TRBV10-3 to TRBJ2-3, with 9 bases that match TRBD2. V lost 0 bases, J lost 2 bases, and 3 bases stayed unmatched. The CDR3 covers 16 residues. Germline V gives CDR1 ENHRY, CDR2 SYGVKD. The CDR3 DNA is TGTGCCATCAGTGAGTCAGCGGGGGGACTCACAGATACGCAGTATTTT. Its translation: CAISESAGGLTDTQYF.

This chain joins TRBV7-9 and TRBJ2-5; tentative D call: TRBD1 (5 bases). Germline CDR1 is SEHNR and CDR2 is FQNEAQ (reference sequence). The CDR3 contains 16 residues. Trimming left V 5 bases short and J 1 base short, with 17 bases between. Here the CDR3 reads CASSTSGNWPQETQYF. DNA for the CDR3: TGTGCCAGCAGCACATCAGGGAATTGGCCCCAAGAGACCCAGTACTTC.

Comments on this clone: An end of the junction differs from the germline gene, which may be a read error. This chain connects TRBV7-2 to TRBJ1-2, with a possible D match to TRBD1 (6 bases). The V gene's germline CDR1 is SGHTA and CDR2 FQGNSA. The CDR3 consists of 13 residues. In DNA form, the CDR3 reads TGTGCCAGCGGCTTGGGGCAGGGGAGAAGCTACACCTTC. Residues: CASGLGQGRSYTF.

The J gene is TRBJ2-3, the V gene TRBV11-2, with 7 bases lining up with TRBD1. The germline gives CDR1 SGHAT, CDR2 FQNNGV. V was pared by 1 base and J by 2 bases, with 6 bases of the junction left unmatched. This CDR3 has 16 residues. The CDR3 here is CASSLGGGQLTDTQYF. The CDR3 DNA follows: TGTGCCAGCAGCTTAGGTGGGGGACAGCTCACAGATACGCAGTATTTT.

The rearrangement links TRBV5-1 to TRBJ2-3; 15 bases align to TRBD2. This CDR3 spans 18 amino acids. Trimming cost V 4 bases and J 0 bases; bases outside gene matches: 6. Germline-derived CDR1 and CDR2 are SGHRS and YFSETQ. The DNA for the CDR3 is TGCGCCAGCAGCCCGGGACTAGCGGGGGGTATTAGCACAGATACGCAGTATTTT. Encoded protein: CASSPGLAGGISTDTQYF.

This clone showed up just a few times. The chain is built from TRBV11-2 and TRBJ2-3, with 10 bases identical to TRBD2. The CDR3 sequence is 16 residues long. Germline assignment: CDR1 SGHAT and CDR2 FQNNGV. The V gene end was trimmed by 3 bases and the J gene end by 1 base; junction bases not matched to a gene: 4. Here the CDR3 reads CASSFTSGVGTDTQYF. DNA of the CDR3: TGTGCCAGCAGCTTTACTAGCGGGGTGGGCACAGATACGCAGTATTTT.